The sequence of this TCR beta chain was determined in a study of cytomegalovirus exposure and HLA in healthy donors. Germline CDR1 reads ENHRY; CDR2 reads SYGVKD. The CDR3 totals 13 residues. The germline V and J ends were trimmed by 8 bases and 1 base, with 9 bases remaining between them. The study, taken as a whole, reports: Researchers reported that a few CMV-associated chains were confirmed in vitro as CMV antigen-specific.

The PCR was carried out with 60 Vbeta primers and 13 Jbeta primers. Profiled with immunoSEQ multiplex PCR; TCRdb holds only in-frame clones, not every one. The sample records some 120,000 clones, about 72% being singletons. Points on this clone: What it binds is unknown.

The J gene is TRBJ2-1, the V gene TRBV10-3; D gene unclear. This receptor was identified in a man aged 25 to 40 in good health and CMV-seropositive. Specimen: PBMCs. The CDR3 DNA follows: TGTGCCATCGCCAGTTGGTCCTACAATGAGCAGTTCTTC. Its protein product is CAIASWSYNEQFF.